This TCR beta chain is from a study of a mutant IDH1 vaccine in newly diagnosed glioma. Across the whole study: Among treated patients, about 62% were male and around 40% female, and mean age was 40.4 years. Previous treatment comprised radiotherapy, temozolomide, or both, mostly both. Study-wide findings and caveats: Immune responses induced by the vaccine were seen in approximately 93% of patients, spanning multiple MHC alleles.

Note on this clone: Its antigen remains unidentified.

Time point described: week 35, safety follow-up. The content of each vaccine dose was 300 ug of mutant IDH1 20-mer peptide, and topical imiquimod accompanied it. Germline lookup yields CDR1 SQVTM and CDR2 ANQGSEA. Between the trimmed V and J ends, which lost 6 bases and 5 bases, there was a span of 16 bases. This CDR3 region has 13 residues. Here immunoSEQ multiplex PCR was the method, and the copy in TCRdb shows in-frame clones only, minus some. The profile shows tens of thousands of clones, 80% to 90% of them singletons. J is TRBJ1-1 and V is TRBV29-1; D is perhaps TRBD1 (6 bases). This TCR was recovered from a man aged 25-45 years with glioma. The sequencing used PBMCs, collected from a glioma patient whose treatment included an IDH1 peptide vaccine. CDR3 DNA sequence: TGCAGCGTCCCCTCGGGGGGCGGGACTGAAGCTTTCTTT. This translates into CSVPSGGGTEAFF.